The 7 T cell receptor beta chains below all came from one sample that was sequenced in a study of T cell responses to AZD1222 COVID-19 vaccine. Some clones are missing from TCRdb's copy, which holds only in-frame ones; the method was immunoSEQ multiplex PCR. This sample has 150,000 or so clones, with about 92% found just once. The sample in question was peripheral blood, obtained on day 0 of AZD1222 vaccination. These receptors were taken from an adult in good health.

This chain connects TRBV7-8 to TRBJ2-1, with 8 bases aligning to TRBD1. The CDR3 is made up of 12 amino acids. Germline-derived CDR1 and CDR2 are SGHVS and FQNEAQ. Trimming cost V 4 bases and J 14 bases; bases outside gene matches: 7. The CDR3 DNA is TGTGCCAGCAGCTGGCAGACAGGGGAGAAGTTCTTC. It translates to CASSWQTGEKFF. The variable domain in full, with the rest retrieved from reference TRBV7-8 and TRBJ2-1, is GAGVSQSPRYKVAKRGQDVALRCDPISGHVSLFWYQQALGQGPEFLTYFQNEAQLDKSGLPSDRFFAERPEGSVSTLKIQRTQQEDSAVYLCASSWQTGEKFFGPGTRLTVL.

A word on this clone: The sample contains more than one DNA sequence encoding this CDR3. This chain links TRBV5-1 with TRBJ2-7; unclear D gene. V was trimmed by 2 bases and J by 4 bases, leaving 7 bases between them. Germline CDR1 reads SGHRS; CDR2 reads YFSETQ. The CDR3 is made up of 12 amino acids. This chain's CDR3 is CASSLSGYEQYF. The CDR3 DNA reads as TGCGCCAGCAGCTTAAGTGGGTACGAGCAGTACTTC.

The chain joins TRBV7-3 to TRBJ2-3; 8 nucleotides align to TRBD2. CDR3 length: 14 residues. Germline lookup yields CDR1 SGHTA and CDR2 FQGTGA. After removal of 0 bases from V and 6 bases from J, the junction contained 2 bases not matched to a gene. CDR3 sequence (DNA): TGTGCCAGCAGCTTAACGGGCGGGAGGGATACGCAGTATTTT. Its protein is CASSLTGGRDTQYF.

V usage is TRBV5-1 and J usage is TRBJ2-7, with D perhaps TRBD1 (6 bases). Trimming cost V 2 bases and J 2 bases, with 11 bases left between them. Germline assignment: CDR1 SGHRS and CDR2 YFSETQ. The CDR3 has 14 amino acids. The CDR3 nucleotides are TGCGCCAGCAGCTTAGCAGGGGTAACCTACGAGCAGTACTTC. It translates to CASSLAGVTYEQYF. The full variable domain, completed using reference TRBV5-1 and TRBJ2-7, is KAGVTQTPRYLIKTRGQQVTLSCSPISGHRSVSWYQQTPGQGLQFLFEYFSETQRNKGNFPGRFSGRQFSNSRSEMNVSTLELGDSALYLCASSLAGVTYEQYFGPGTRLTVT.

The rearrangement links TRBV7-6 to TRBJ2-3, with TRBD2 matching 7 bases. Trimming removed 2 bases from V and 6 bases from J; junction bases left unmatched: 5. This CDR3 is 14 amino acids long. Germline V CDR1 and CDR2: SGHVS, FNYEAQ. The CDR3 loop reads CASSLRMGGDTQYF. Written as DNA, the CDR3 is TGTGCCAGCAGCTTAAGGATGGGGGGGGATACGCAGTATTTT.

The V gene is TRBV18, the J gene TRBJ1-5; TRBD1 agrees at 7 bases. This CDR3 contains 16 residues. Germline CDR1 reads KGHSH; CDR2 reads LQKENI. Trimming cost V 3 bases and J 1 base; bases outside gene matches: 6. The CDR3 DNA reads TGTGCCAGCTCACCCCCGGGGGACAGAAGCAATCAGCCCCAGCATTTT. Its translation is CASSPPGDRSNQPQHF.

This sequence joins TRBV20-1 and TRBJ2-3; D is uncertain. V was pared by 6 bases and J by 3 bases, with 7 bases between. This CDR3 has 11 residues. CDR1 and CDR2 (germline): DFQATT, SNEGSKA (reference sequence). CDR3 nucleotides: TGCAGTGCCCGGCTGACAGATACGCAGTATTTT. The encoded protein is CSARLTDTQYF.